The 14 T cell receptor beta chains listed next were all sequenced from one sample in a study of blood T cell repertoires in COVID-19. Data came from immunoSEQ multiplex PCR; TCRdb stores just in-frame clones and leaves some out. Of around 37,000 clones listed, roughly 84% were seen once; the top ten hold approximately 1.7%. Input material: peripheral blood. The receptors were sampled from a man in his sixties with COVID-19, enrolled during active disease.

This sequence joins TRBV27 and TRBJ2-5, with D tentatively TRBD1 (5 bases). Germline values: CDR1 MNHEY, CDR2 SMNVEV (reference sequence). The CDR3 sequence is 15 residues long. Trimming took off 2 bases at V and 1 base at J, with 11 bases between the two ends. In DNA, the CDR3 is TGTGCCAGCAGTTTAAACAGGAACATCCAAGAGACCCAGTACTTC. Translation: CASSLNRNIQETQYF.

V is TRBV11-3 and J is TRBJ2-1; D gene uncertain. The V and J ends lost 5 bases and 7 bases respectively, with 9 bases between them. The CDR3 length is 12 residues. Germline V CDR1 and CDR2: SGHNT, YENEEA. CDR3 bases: TGTGCCAGCAGCGTTAGAAGTAATGAGCAGTTCTTC. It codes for CASSVRSNEQFF. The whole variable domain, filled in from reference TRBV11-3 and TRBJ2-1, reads EAGVVQSPRYKIIEKKQPVAFWCNPISGHNTLYWYLQNLGQGPELLIRYENEEAVDDSQLPKDRFSAERLKGVDSTLKIQPAELGDSAVYLCASSVRSNEQFFGPGTRLTVL.

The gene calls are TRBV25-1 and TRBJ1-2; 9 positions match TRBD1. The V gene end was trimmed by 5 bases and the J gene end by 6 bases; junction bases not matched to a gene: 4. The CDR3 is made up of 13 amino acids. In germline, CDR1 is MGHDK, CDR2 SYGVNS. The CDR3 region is CASSPGTGNGYTF. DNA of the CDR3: TGTGCCAGCAGTCCAGGGACAGGGAATGGCTACACCTTC.

The CDR3 region has the DNA TGTGCCAGCAGCCGACGGGGAGTCCCCTACGAGCAGTACTTC. Its protein product is CASSRRGVPYEQYF. The chain employs TRBV6-5 and TRBJ2-7, with D possibly being TRBD2 (5 bases). Trimming pared 6 bases from V and 2 bases from J, leaving 14 bases between. The length of the CDR3 is 14 residues. CDR1 is MNHEY and CDR2 is SVGAGI in the germline V gene.

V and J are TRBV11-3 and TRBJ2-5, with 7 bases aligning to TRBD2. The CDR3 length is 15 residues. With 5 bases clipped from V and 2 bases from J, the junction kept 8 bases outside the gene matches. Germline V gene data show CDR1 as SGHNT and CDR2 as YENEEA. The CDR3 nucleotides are TGTGCCAGCAGCCTCGGACACGGGGGGCAAGAGACCCAGTACTTC. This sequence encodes CASSLGHGGQETQYF.

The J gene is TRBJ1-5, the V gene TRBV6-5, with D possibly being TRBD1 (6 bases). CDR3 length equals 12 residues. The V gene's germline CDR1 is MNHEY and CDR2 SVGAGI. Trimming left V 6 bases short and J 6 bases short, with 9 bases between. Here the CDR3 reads CASRQGTQPQHF. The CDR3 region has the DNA TGTGCCAGCAGACAGGGCACTCAGCCCCAGCATTTT.

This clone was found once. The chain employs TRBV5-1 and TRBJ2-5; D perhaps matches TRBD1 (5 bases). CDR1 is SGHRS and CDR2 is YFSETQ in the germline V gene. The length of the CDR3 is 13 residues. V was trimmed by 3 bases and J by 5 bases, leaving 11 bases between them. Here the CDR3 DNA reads TGCGCCAGCAGCTCTCAGGGAAGCGAGACCCAGTACTTC. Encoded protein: CASSSQGSETQYF.

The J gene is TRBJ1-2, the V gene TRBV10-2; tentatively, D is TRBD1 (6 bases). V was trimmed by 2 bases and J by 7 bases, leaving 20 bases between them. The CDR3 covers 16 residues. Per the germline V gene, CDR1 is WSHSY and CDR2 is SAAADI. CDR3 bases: TGCGCCAGCAGTGAGCAAGAAGGGGGTCTCGTTAGTGGCTACACCTTC. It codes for CASSEQEGGLVSGYTF.

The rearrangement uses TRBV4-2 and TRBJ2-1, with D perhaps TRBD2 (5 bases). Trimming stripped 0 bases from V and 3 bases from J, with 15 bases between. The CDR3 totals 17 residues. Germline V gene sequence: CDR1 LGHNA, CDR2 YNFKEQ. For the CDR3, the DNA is TGTGCCAGCAGCCAAGATTGGGCGGGCTCAAGCTACAATGAGCAGTTCTTC. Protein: CASSQDWAGSSYNEQFF.

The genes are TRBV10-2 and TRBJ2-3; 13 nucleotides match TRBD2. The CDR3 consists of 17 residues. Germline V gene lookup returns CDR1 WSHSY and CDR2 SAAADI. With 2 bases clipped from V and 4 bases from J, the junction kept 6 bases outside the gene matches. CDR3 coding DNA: TGCGCCAGCAGTGAGACTAGCGGGAGGGCCAGTGCAGATACGCAGTATTTT. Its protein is CASSETSGRASADTQYF.

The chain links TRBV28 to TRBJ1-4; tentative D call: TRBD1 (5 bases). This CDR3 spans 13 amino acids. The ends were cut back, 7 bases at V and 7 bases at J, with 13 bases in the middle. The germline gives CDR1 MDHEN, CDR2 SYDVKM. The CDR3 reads CASIGRDLEKLFF. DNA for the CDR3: TGTGCCAGCATCGGCAGGGATCTTGAAAAACTGTTTTTT.

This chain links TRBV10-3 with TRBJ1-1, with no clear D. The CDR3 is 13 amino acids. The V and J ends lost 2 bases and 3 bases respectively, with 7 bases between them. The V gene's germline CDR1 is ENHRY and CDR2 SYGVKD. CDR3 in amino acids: CAISENRDTEAFF. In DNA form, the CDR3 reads TGTGCCATCAGTGAGAACAGAGACACTGAAGCTTTCTTT.

CDR3 residues: CASSLGRGQPYGYTF. CDR3 nucleotides: TGTGCCAGCAGCTTGGGGCGGGGACAGCCATATGGCTACACCTTC. The V gene is TRBV5-6, the J gene TRBJ1-2, with TRBD1 identical over 7 bases. Trimming removed 0 bases from V and 5 bases from J; junction bases left unmatched: 7. Germline lookup yields CDR1 SGHDT and CDR2 YYEEEE. The CDR3 consists of 15 residues.

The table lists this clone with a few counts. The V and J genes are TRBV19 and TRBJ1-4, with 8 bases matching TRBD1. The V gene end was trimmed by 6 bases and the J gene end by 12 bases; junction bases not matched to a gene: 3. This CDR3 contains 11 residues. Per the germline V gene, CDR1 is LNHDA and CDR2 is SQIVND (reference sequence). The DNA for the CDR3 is TGTGCCAGTAGCGGACAGGGCGAACTGTTTTTT. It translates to CASSGQGELFF.